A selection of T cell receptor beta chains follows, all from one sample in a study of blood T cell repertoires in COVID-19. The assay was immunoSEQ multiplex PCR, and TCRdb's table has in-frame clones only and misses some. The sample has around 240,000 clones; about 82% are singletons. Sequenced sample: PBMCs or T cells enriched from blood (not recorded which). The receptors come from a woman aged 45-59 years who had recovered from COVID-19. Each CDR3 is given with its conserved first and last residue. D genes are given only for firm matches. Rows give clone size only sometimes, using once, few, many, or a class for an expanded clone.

CDR3 DNA: TGTGCCAGCAGCATGCTAGACAGATTTGCAACTAATGAAAAACTGTTTTTT; CDR3 protein: CASSMLDRFATNEKLFF; D gene: -; J gene: TRBJ1-4; V gene: TRBV7-2; clone size: -
CDR3 DNA: TGTGCCAGCAGTGAAGTCCAGGGGGCAGGGAACACTGAAGCTTTCTTT; CDR3 protein: CASSEVQGAGNTEAFF; D gene: TRBD1; J gene: TRBJ1-1; V gene: TRBV2; clone size: -
CDR3 DNA: TGTGCCTGGAGTGCTCAACTATGGGAGGGAGGTGAAAAACTGTTTTTT; CDR3 protein: CAWSAQLWEGGEKLFF; D gene: -; J gene: TRBJ1-4; V gene: TRBV30; clone size: -
CDR3 DNA: TGTGCCAGCAGTTTATCCGGGGGGCTATACGAGCAGTACTTC; CDR3 protein: CASSLSGGLYEQYF; D gene: -; J gene: TRBJ2-7; V gene: TRBV28; clone size: -
CDR3 DNA: TGTGCCAGCAGTTGGAGGGGAGATACTGGAAACACCATATATTTT; CDR3 protein: CASSWRGDTGNTIYF; D gene: -; J gene: TRBJ1-3; V gene: TRBV5-6; clone size: -
CDR3 DNA: TGTGCCAGCAGCCCAAGCAACTACGAGCAGTACTTC; CDR3 protein: CASSPSNYEQYF; D gene: -; J gene: TRBJ2-7; V gene: TRBV13; clone size: -
CDR3 DNA: TGTGCCACCAGCAGAGTGGGGCTCCAGCATTTT; CDR3 protein: CATSRVGLQHF; D gene: -; J gene: TRBJ1-5; V gene: TRBV15; clone size: -
CDR3 DNA: TGCGCCAGCAGCGGGACAGGGGGAAACTATGGCTACACCTTC; CDR3 protein: CASSGTGGNYGYTF; D gene: TRBD1; J gene: TRBJ1-2; V gene: TRBV4-3; clone size: -
CDR3 DNA: TGTGCCAGCAGCTTAAGCGGGGGCAACTATGGCTACACCTTC; CDR3 protein: CASSLSGGNYGYTF; D gene: -; J gene: TRBJ1-2; V gene: TRBV7-3; clone size: -
CDR3 DNA: TGCGCCAGCAGCTCCGGACTAGCGGGGGCCCAAGAGACCCAGTACTTC; CDR3 protein: CASSSGLAGAQETQYF; D gene: TRBD2; J gene: TRBJ2-5; V gene: TRBV5-1; clone size: -
CDR3 DNA: TGTGCCAGCAGCTTGGGGGGGCCCGGGACAGGGGAGCAAAAACTGTTTTTT; CDR3 protein: CASSLGGPGTGEQKLFF; D gene: TRBD1; J gene: TRBJ1-4; V gene: TRBV5-4; clone size: -
CDR3 DNA: TGTGCCAGCAGCAAGGGACAATTGAACACTGAAGCTTTCTTT; CDR3 protein: CASSKGQLNTEAFF; D gene: -; J gene: TRBJ1-1; V gene: TRBV7-9; clone size: -
CDR3 DNA: TGTGCCAGCAGCCGCGGGACGGGGGGTGGGACTGAAGCTTTCTTT; CDR3 protein: CASSRGTGGGTEAFF; D gene: -; J gene: TRBJ1-1; V gene: TRBV7-9; clone size: -
CDR3 DNA: TGTGCCACCAGCAGAGTCAGCAGGGACACCGGGGAGCTGTTTTTT; CDR3 protein: CATSRVSRDTGELFF; D gene: -; J gene: TRBJ2-2; V gene: TRBV15; clone size: once
CDR3 DNA: TGTGCCAGCAGTTTAGCGGGGGCGAACACCGGGGAGCTGTTTTTT; CDR3 protein: CASSLAGANTGELFF; D gene: TRBD2; J gene: TRBJ2-2; V gene: TRBV28; clone size: -
CDR3 DNA: TGTGCCAGCAGCTTACAATTAGATCAAGAGACCCAGTACTTC; CDR3 protein: CASSLQLDQETQYF; D gene: -; J gene: TRBJ2-5; V gene: TRBV11-2; clone size: -
CDR3 DNA: TGTGCAAGTCGCTTAGCGAGGGGGTCGGACGACGAGCAGTACTTC; CDR3 protein: CASRLARGSDDEQYF; D gene: -; J gene: TRBJ2-7; V gene: TRBV12-2; clone size: -
CDR3 DNA: TGTGCCACCAGGACTGGATACAATGAGCAGTTCTTC; CDR3 protein: CATRTGYNEQFF; D gene: -; J gene: TRBJ2-1; V gene: TRBV27; clone size: -
CDR3 DNA: TGTGCCAGCAGCGGAGGGACGGAGGGCCTAAAGTATGGCTACACCTTC; CDR3 protein: CASSGGTEGLKYGYTF; D gene: -; J gene: TRBJ1-2; V gene: TRBV9; clone size: -
CDR3 DNA: TGCGCCAGCAGTGAGGGGCGACCGGAGGGTCATCAGCCCCAGCATTTT; CDR3 protein: CASSEGRPEGHQPQHF; D gene: -; J gene: TRBJ1-5; V gene: TRBV10-2; clone size: few
CDR3 DNA: TGTGCCAGCACGGCCAGGGGGCAAGGCCAGCCCCAGCATTTT; CDR3 protein: CASTARGQGQPQHF; D gene: TRBD1; J gene: TRBJ1-5; V gene: TRBV18; clone size: -
CDR3 DNA: TGCAGCGTTGAGAGGGCGGGAGGGGGTGAGCAGTACTTC; CDR3 protein: CSVERAGGGEQYF; D gene: TRBD2; J gene: TRBJ2-7; V gene: TRBV29-1; clone size: -
CDR3 DNA: TGTGCCAGCAGCTTAGGGGGGACTTACCTGCTCAACACTGAAGCTTTCTTT; CDR3 protein: CASSLGGTYLLNTEAFF; D gene: -; J gene: TRBJ1-1; V gene: TRBV13; clone size: -
CDR3 DNA: TGTGCCAGCAGCTTAGCTGCAGAGGGGGCTAATGAAAAACTGTTTTTT; CDR3 protein: CASSLAAEGANEKLFF; D gene: -; J gene: TRBJ1-4; V gene: TRBV7-9; clone size: -
CDR3 DNA: TGTGCCAGCAGTTCGAAATGGGACAGGGCGGACACTGAAGCTTTCTTT; CDR3 protein: CASSSKWDRADTEAFF; D gene: TRBD1; J gene: TRBJ1-1; V gene: TRBV27; clone size: -
CDR3 DNA: TGTGCCAGCAGCGTAGATTGGACAGGAACCACTGAAGCTTTCTTT; CDR3 protein: CASSVDWTGTTEAFF; D gene: TRBD1; J gene: TRBJ1-1; V gene: TRBV9; clone size: -
CDR3 DNA: TGTGCCAGCAGCCACACCGGGACAGGGGTGGGCAATGAGCAGTTCTTC; CDR3 protein: CASSHTGTGVGNEQFF; D gene: TRBD1; J gene: TRBJ2-1; V gene: TRBV3-1/TRBV3-2; clone size: -
CDR3 DNA: TGTGCCAGCAGCCAGGACAGTTGGGAAAAACTGTTTTTT; CDR3 protein: CASSQDSWEKLFF; D gene: -; J gene: TRBJ1-4; V gene: TRBV14; clone size: -
CDR3 DNA: TGTGCCAGCAGCTTTACAGGGGCCTCTGGGAACACTGAAGCTTTCTTT; CDR3 protein: CASSFTGASGNTEAFF; D gene: TRBD1; J gene: TRBJ1-1; V gene: TRBV5-6; clone size: -
CDR3 DNA: TGCTGGAGGTCCGGGATTTATGGAAACACCATATATTTT; CDR3 protein: CWRSGIYGNTIYF; D gene: -; J gene: TRBJ1-3; V gene: TRBV24-1; clone size: once
CDR3 DNA: TGTGCCAGCAGTTTGACAGTGGCCTACGAGCAGTACTTC; CDR3 protein: CASSLTVAYEQYF; D gene: -; J gene: TRBJ2-7; V gene: TRBV6-5; clone size: -
CDR3 DNA: TGTGCCAGCAGCGAGGACACTCCTTATGGCTACACCTTC; CDR3 protein: CASSEDTPYGYTF; D gene: -; J gene: TRBJ1-2; V gene: TRBV2; clone size: once
CDR3 DNA: TGTGCCAGCAGTTTGGGGGTAGGGCTAGCGGGAACCGGGGAGCTGTTTTTT; CDR3 protein: CASSLGVGLAGTGELFF; D gene: TRBD2; J gene: TRBJ2-2; V gene: TRBV28; clone size: -
CDR3 DNA: TGTGCCATCAATGCAGGGAACACCGGGGAGCTGTTTTTT; CDR3 protein: CAINAGNTGELFF; D gene: -; J gene: TRBJ2-2; V gene: TRBV10-3; clone size: -
CDR3 DNA: TGTGCCAGCAGGCCCCAGGGGGCTAACCATGAAAAACTGTTTTTT; CDR3 protein: CASRPQGANHEKLFF; D gene: TRBD1; J gene: TRBJ1-4; V gene: TRBV11-2; clone size: once
CDR3 DNA: TGTGCCTGGGGAGACAGTTATGGCTACACCTTC; CDR3 protein: CAWGDSYGYTF; D gene: -; J gene: TRBJ1-2; V gene: TRBV30; clone size: -
CDR3 DNA: TGCGCCAGCAGCGTACAGGGGGCACAAGAGACCCAGTACTTC; CDR3 protein: CASSVQGAQETQYF; D gene: TRBD1; J gene: TRBJ2-5; V gene: TRBV5-1; clone size: -
CDR3 DNA: TGTGCCACCAGCAGAGATCTGGCGGGAGGAAACTACGAGCAGTACTTC; CDR3 protein: CATSRDLAGGNYEQYF; D gene: TRBD2; J gene: TRBJ2-7; V gene: TRBV15; clone size: -
CDR3 DNA: TGTGCCAGCAGCTTAACGTCGTCAGGGAATACGCAGTATTTT; CDR3 protein: CASSLTSSGNTQYF; D gene: -; J gene: TRBJ2-3; V gene: TRBV7-3; clone size: -
CDR3 DNA: TGTGCCACCAGTGGGCAGGGTGATGGCTACACCTTC; CDR3 protein: CATSGQGDGYTF; D gene: -; J gene: TRBJ1-2; V gene: TRBV24-1; clone size: -
CDR3 DNA: TGCGCCAGCAGCTTGGGACAGCCGTCTGGAAACACCATATATTTT; CDR3 protein: CASSLGQPSGNTIYF; D gene: -; J gene: TRBJ1-3; V gene: TRBV5-1; clone size: few
CDR3 DNA: TGTGCCAGCAGCCGACGCGGGACAGATACGCAGTATTTT; CDR3 protein: CASSRRGTDTQYF; D gene: -; J gene: TRBJ2-3; V gene: TRBV11-3; clone size: -
CDR3 DNA: TGTGCCAGCAGCCAAGGAGCCTCAAGCTCCTACAATGAGCAGTTCTTC; CDR3 protein: CASSQGASSSYNEQFF; D gene: -; J gene: TRBJ2-1; V gene: TRBV14; clone size: -
CDR3 DNA: TGTGCCAGCAGCTTAGCAGTTCAGGTGAACACTGAAGCTTTCTTT; CDR3 protein: CASSLAVQVNTEAFF; D gene: -; J gene: TRBJ1-1; V gene: TRBV7-8; clone size: -
CDR3 DNA: TGTGCCAGCAGCCCCCGGACTAGCGGGGGGGCCCCGTTCTTC; CDR3 protein: CASSPRTSGGAPFF; D gene: TRBD2; J gene: TRBJ2-1; V gene: TRBV11-3; clone size: -
CDR3 DNA: TGTGCCAGCAGCCAAACTGCCACAGGTGAGCAGTTCTTC; CDR3 protein: CASSQTATGEQFF; D gene: -; J gene: TRBJ2-1; V gene: TRBV7-9; clone size: -
CDR3 DNA: TGTGCCAGCAGCTTAGTAGCGGGGGGGTACAATGAGCAGTTCTTC; CDR3 protein: CASSLVAGGYNEQFF; D gene: TRBD2; J gene: TRBJ2-1; V gene: TRBV7-2; clone size: once
CDR3 DNA: TGTGCCAGCAGTTACTCGACGGGACAGGGGCGCTCCTACAATGAGCAGTTCTTC; CDR3 protein: CASSYSTGQGRSYNEQFF; D gene: TRBD1; J gene: TRBJ2-1; V gene: TRBV6-2/TRBV6-3; clone size: -
CDR3 DNA: TGTGCCAGTAGTACCTCGGGACAGTCTAACTATGGCTACACCTTC; CDR3 protein: CASSTSGQSNYGYTF; D gene: TRBD1; J gene: TRBJ1-2; V gene: TRBV19; clone size: -
CDR3 DNA: TGTGCCAGCAGTTTGCTTAGGCAGGTACCCTACGAGCAGTACTTC; CDR3 protein: CASSLLRQVPYEQYF; D gene: -; J gene: TRBJ2-7; V gene: TRBV28; clone size: few
CDR3 DNA: TGCGCCAGCAGCTCCGTAGACCGGACAGGGGCCTACGAGCAGTACTTC; CDR3 protein: CASSSVDRTGAYEQYF; D gene: TRBD1; J gene: TRBJ2-7; V gene: TRBV5-1; clone size: once
CDR3 DNA: TGTGCCAGCAGTCCAACGGACAGCCCGGTGAGGTTCGGCTACACCTTC; CDR3 protein: CASSPTDSPVRFGYTF; D gene: -; J gene: TRBJ1-2; V gene: TRBV27; clone size: once
CDR3 DNA: TGTGCCAGCAGCTTAGTACAGACTGAAGCTTTCTTT; CDR3 protein: CASSLVQTEAFF; D gene: -; J gene: TRBJ1-1; V gene: TRBV11-3; clone size: -
CDR3 DNA: TGTGCCAGCAGTTTACGTTCAGTGGGCGGGCATAGCAATCAGCCCCAGCATTTT; CDR3 protein: CASSLRSVGGHSNQPQHF; D gene: -; J gene: TRBJ1-5; V gene: TRBV28; clone size: -
CDR3 DNA: TGTGCCAGCAGCTGGGGCGGAACCTACGAGCAGTACTTC; CDR3 protein: CASSWGGTYEQYF; D gene: -; J gene: TRBJ2-7; V gene: TRBV11-3; clone size: -
CDR3 DNA: TGTGCCAGCAGCTACAGGGGGCCCTACAATGAGCAGTTCTTC; CDR3 protein: CASSYRGPYNEQFF; D gene: TRBD1; J gene: TRBJ2-1; V gene: TRBV2; clone size: -
CDR3 DNA: TGTGCCATCAGTGAGACGACCGGACAGGGGTTATGGTATGGCTACACCTTC; CDR3 protein: CAISETTGQGLWYGYTF; D gene: TRBD1; J gene: TRBJ1-2; V gene: TRBV10-3; clone size: -
CDR3 DNA: TGTGCCAGCAGCCCGGTCGCGGGCGCCTCTGGAAACACCATATATTTT; CDR3 protein: CASSPVAGASGNTIYF; D gene: -; J gene: TRBJ1-3; V gene: TRBV5-5; clone size: -
CDR3 DNA: TGTGCCAGCAGCGTCGACAGAATAACTAGCACAGATACGCAGTATTTT; CDR3 protein: CASSVDRITSTDTQYF; D gene: -; J gene: TRBJ2-3; V gene: TRBV9; clone size: -
CDR3 DNA: TGCGCCAGCAGCCAAGCAGGAACACTGAAAGCTTTCTTT; CDR3 protein: CASSQAGTLKAFF; D gene: -; J gene: TRBJ1-1; V gene: TRBV4-3; clone size: -